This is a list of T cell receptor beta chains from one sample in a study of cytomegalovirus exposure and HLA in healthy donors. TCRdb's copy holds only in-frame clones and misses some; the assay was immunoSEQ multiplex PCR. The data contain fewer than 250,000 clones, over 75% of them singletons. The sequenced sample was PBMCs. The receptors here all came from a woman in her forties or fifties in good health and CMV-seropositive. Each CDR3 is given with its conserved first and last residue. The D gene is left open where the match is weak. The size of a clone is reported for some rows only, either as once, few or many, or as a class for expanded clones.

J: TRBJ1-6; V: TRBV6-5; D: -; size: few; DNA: TGTGCCAGCAGTCCTCTAAGTTCACCCCTCCACTTT; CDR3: CASSPLSSPLHF
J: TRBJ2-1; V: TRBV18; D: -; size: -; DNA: TGTGCCAGCTCACCACCCCTGACTCCTCGCTCCTACAATGAGCAGTTCTTC; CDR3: CASSPPLTPRSYNEQFF
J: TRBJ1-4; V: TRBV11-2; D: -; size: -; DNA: TGTGCCAGCAGCACCGGGCCCCGAGGGGGTGAAAAACTGTTTTTT; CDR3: CASSTGPRGGEKLFF
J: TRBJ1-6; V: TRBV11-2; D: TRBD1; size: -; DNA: TGTGCCAGCAGCTCAGAGGTCGGGACAGGTTCTCCCCTCCACTTT; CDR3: CASSSEVGTGSPLHF
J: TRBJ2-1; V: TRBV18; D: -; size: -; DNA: TGTGCCAGCTCACTTGTCAGAAGCAATGAGCAGTTCTTC; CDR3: CASSLVRSNEQFF
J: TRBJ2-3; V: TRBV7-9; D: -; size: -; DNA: TGTTCTGTGGGGAGGAGGGGCACAGATACGCAGTATTTT; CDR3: CSVGRRGTDTQYF
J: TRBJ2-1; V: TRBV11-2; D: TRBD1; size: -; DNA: TGTGCCAGCAGCTTACCGGACAGGGGGATTGAGCAGTTCTTC; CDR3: CASSLPDRGIEQFF
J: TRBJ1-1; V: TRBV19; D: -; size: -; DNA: TGTGCCAGTAGTATCGGTGGTTACAGCAACACTGAAGCTTTCTTT; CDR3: CASSIGGYSNTEAFF
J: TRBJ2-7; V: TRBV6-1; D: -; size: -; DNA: TGTGCCAGCTTTCCAGGGGTGTTGGGCTACGAGCAGTACTTC; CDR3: CASFPGVLGYEQYF
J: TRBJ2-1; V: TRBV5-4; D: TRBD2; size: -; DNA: TGTGCCAGCAGCCAGACTAGCGGGGTTGTCGATGAGCAGTTCTTC; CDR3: CASSQTSGVVDEQFF
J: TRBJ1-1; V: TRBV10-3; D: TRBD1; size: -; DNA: TGTGCCAGCTCGGGACAGTTGAACACTGAAGCTTTCTTT; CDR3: CASSGQLNTEAFF
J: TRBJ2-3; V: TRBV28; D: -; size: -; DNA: TGTGCCAGCAGCGGGACTTCCGCTAGCACAGATACGCAGTATTTT; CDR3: CASSGTSASTDTQYF
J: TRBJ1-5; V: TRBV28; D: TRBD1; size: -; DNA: TGTGCCAGCAGTATAGCAGGACAGGGGGCGATCGACCAGCCCCAGCATTTT; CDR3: CASSIAGQGAIDQPQHF
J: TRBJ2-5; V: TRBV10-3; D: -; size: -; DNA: TGTGCCATCAGTGAGTCTACAATCAGAGAGACCCAGTACTTC; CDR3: CAISESTIRETQYF
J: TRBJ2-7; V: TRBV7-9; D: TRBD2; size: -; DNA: TGTTCCAGCAGCTTTACACCTTCAGCGGGGTACGAGCAGTACTTC; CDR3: CSSSFTPSAGYEQYF